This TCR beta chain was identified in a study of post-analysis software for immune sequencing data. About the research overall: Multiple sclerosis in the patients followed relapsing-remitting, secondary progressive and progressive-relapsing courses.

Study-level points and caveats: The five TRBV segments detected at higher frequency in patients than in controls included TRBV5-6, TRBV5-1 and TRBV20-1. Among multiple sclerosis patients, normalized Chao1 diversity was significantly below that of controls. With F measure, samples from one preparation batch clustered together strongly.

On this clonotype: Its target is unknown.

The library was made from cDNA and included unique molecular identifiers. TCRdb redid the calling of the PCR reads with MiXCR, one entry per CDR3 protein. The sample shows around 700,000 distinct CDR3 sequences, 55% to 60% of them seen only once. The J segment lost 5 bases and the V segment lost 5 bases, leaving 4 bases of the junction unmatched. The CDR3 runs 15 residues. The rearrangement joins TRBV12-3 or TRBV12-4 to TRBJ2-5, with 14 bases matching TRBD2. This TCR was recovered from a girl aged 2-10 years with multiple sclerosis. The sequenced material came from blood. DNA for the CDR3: TGTGCCAGCAGTGTGACTAGCGGGAGGGGGGAGACCCAGTACTTC. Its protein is CASSVTSGRGETQYF.